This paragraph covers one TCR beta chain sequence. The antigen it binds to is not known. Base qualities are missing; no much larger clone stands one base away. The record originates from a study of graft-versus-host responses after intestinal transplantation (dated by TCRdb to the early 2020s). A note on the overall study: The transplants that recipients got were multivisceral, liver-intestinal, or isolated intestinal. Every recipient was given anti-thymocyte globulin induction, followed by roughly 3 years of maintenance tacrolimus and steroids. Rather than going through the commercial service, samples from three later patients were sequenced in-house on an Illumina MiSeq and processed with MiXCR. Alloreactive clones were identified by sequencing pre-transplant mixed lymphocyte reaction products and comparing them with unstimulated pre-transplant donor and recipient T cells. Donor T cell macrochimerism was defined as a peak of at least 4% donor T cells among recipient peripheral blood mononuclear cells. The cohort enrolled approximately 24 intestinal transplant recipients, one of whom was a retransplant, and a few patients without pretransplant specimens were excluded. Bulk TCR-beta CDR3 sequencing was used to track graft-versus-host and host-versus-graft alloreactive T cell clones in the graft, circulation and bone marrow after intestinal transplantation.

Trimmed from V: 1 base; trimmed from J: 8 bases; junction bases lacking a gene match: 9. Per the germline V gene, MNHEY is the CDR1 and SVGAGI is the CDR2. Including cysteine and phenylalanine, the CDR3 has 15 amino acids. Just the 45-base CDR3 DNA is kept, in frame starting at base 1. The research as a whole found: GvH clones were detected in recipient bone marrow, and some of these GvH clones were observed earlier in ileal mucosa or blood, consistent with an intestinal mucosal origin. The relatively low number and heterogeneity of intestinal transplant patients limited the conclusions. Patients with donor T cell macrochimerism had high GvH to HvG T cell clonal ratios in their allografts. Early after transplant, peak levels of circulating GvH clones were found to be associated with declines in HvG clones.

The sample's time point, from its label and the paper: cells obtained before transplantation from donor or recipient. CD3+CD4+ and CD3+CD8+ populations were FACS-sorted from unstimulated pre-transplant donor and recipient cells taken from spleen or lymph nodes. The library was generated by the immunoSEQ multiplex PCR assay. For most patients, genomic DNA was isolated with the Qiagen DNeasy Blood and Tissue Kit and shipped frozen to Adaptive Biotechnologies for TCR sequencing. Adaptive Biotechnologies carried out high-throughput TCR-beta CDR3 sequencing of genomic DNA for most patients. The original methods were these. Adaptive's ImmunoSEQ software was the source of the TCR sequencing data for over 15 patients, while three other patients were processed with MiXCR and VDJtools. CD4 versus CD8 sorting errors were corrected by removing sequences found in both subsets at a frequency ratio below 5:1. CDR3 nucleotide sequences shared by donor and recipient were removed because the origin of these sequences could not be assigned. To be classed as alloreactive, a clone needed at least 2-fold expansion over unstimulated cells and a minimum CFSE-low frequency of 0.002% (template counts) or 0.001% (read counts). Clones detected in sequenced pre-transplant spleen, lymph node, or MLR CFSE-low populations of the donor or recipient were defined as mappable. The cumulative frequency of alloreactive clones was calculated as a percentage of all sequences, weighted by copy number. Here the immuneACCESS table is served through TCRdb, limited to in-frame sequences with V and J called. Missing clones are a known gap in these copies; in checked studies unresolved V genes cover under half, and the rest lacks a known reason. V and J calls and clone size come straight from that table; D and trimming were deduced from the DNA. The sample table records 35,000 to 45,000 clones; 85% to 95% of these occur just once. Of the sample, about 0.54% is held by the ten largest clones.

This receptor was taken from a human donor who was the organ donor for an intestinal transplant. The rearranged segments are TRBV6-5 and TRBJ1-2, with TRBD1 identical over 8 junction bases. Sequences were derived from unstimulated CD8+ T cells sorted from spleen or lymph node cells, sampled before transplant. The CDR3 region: CASSYFEDREGGYTF. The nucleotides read TGTGCCAGCAGTTACTTCGAGGACAGGGAGGGCGGCTACACCTTC.